This is a list of T cell receptor beta chains from one sample in a study of cytomegalovirus exposure and HLA in healthy donors. This table comes from immunoSEQ multiplex PCR, and its TCRdb copy is limited to in-frame clones, with some not included. The sample shows some 150,000 clones, roughly three quarters of them seen only once. Input material: PBMCs. These receptors originate from a man aged 30 to 39 in good health and CMV-seropositive. The CDR3 runs from the conserved cysteine through the conserved F or W. The D gene is left open where the match is weak. Rows give clone size only sometimes, using once, few, many, or a class for an expanded clone.

J gene,D gene,clone size,V gene,CDR3 protein,CDR3 DNA
TRBJ1-1,TRBD1,-,TRBV6-6,CASSYRPGQLNTEAFF,TGTGCCAGCAGTTACAGGCCGGGACAGCTTAACACTGAAGCTTTCTTT
TRBJ1-4,TRBD1,-,TRBV30,CAWGDRRTHEKLFF,TGTGCCTGGGGGGACAGACGGACCCATGAAAAACTGTTTTTT
TRBJ1-5,-,-,TRBV19,CASSIRGGLSNQPQHF,TGTGCCAGTAGTATTAGGGGAGGGCTTAGCAATCAGCCCCAGCATTTT
TRBJ1-2,TRBD1,-,TRBV9,CASRRGDRTYGYTF,TGTGCCAGCAGACGGGGGGACAGGACCTATGGCTACACCTTC
TRBJ2-3,TRBD2,-,TRBV7-8,CASSPRLAGPDTQYF,TGTGCCAGCAGCCCTAGACTAGCGGGGCCAGATACGCAGTATTTT
TRBJ2-3,TRBD2,few,TRBV9,CASSETAGGPADTQYF,TGTGCCAGCAGCGAGACAGCGGGGGGCCCGGCTGATACGCAGTATTTT
TRBJ1-1,TRBD1,-,TRBV5-1,CASSPGQGWRNTEAFF,TGCGCCAGCAGCCCAGGACAGGGGTGGAGGAACACTGAAGCTTTCTTT
TRBJ2-2,TRBD2,-,TRBV4-2,CASSQETLTSGRPGELFF,TGTGCCAGCAGCCAAGAGACCCTGACTAGCGGGAGACCCGGGGAGCTGTTTTTT
TRBJ1-2,-,-,TRBV5-1,CASSSKDTGWNGYTF,TGCGCCAGCAGCAGCAAGGATACAGGGTGGAATGGCTACACCTTC
TRBJ1-3,TRBD1,-,TRBV6-6,CASSYTGQGGNTIYF,TGTGCCAGCAGTTACACGGGACAGGGTGGAAACACCATATATTTT
TRBJ2-6,-,-,TRBV27,CASSFIGANVLTF,TGTGCCAGCAGTTTTATTGGGGCCAACGTCCTGACTTTC
TRBJ1-1,-,-,TRBV27,CASTHYGQGTEAFF,TGTGCCAGCACCCACTACGGCCAGGGGACTGAAGCTTTCTTT
TRBJ1-4,-,-,TRBV5-1,CASSRGTVLANEKLFF,TGCGCCAGCAGCCGGGGAACCGTATTGGCTAATGAAAAACTGTTTTTT
TRBJ1-1,-,once,TRBV6-1,CASSEHTGGGTEAFF,TGTGCCAGCAGTGAACATACCGGAGGCGGCACTGAAGCTTTCTTT
TRBJ1-1,-,-,TRBV7-9,CASSFERLNTEAFF,TGTGCCAGCAGCTTTGAACGGTTGAACACTGAAGCTTTCTTT
TRBJ2-3,-,-,TRBV19,CASSRVGGTDTQYF,TGTGCCAGTAGTAGGGTAGGGGGCACAGATACGCAGTATTTT
TRBJ1-1,-,few,TRBV12-5,CASGLDTSAFF,TGTGCTAGTGGTTTGGATACATCCGCTTTCTTT
TRBJ2-1,-,-,TRBV5-8,CASSLLYEQFF,TGTGCCAGCAGCTTGCTTTATGAGCAGTTCTTC
TRBJ2-4,-,-,TRBV7-3,CASSLTAGYQTKDIQYF,TGTGCCAGCAGCTTAACAGCTGGGTATCAGACAAAAGACATTCAGTACTTC
TRBJ1-5,TRBD1,-,TRBV28,CASSSQGAGSNQPQHF,TGTGCCAGCAGTTCACAGGGGGCCGGTAGCAATCAGCCCCAGCATTTT
TRBJ1-5,TRBD1,-,TRBV30,CAWSPGGQGQPQHF,TGTGCCTGGAGCCCAGGGGGGCAGGGTCAGCCCCAGCATTTT
TRBJ2-3,TRBD2,-,TRBV11-3,CASSRGLAGNTDTQYF,TGTGCCAGCAGCCGAGGACTAGCGGGGAATACAGATACGCAGTATTTT
TRBJ1-1,-,-,TRBV9,CASSVSQMNTEAFF,TGTGCCAGCAGCGTGTCCCAGATGAACACTGAAGCTTTCTTT
TRBJ1-2,-,once,TRBV7-9,CASSSDGHVPGYTF,TGTGCCAGCAGCTCGGACGGACACGTGCCTGGCTACACCTTC
TRBJ1-5,-,-,TRBV30,CAWSIGQSFQPQHF,TGTGCCTGGAGTATAGGACAGTCTTTTCAGCCCCAGCATTTT
TRBJ2-7,-,-,TRBV27,CASSLSDGAIGREQYF,TGTGCCAGCAGTTTATCAGACGGGGCTATAGGGAGGGAGCAGTACTTC
TRBJ2-1,TRBD2,-,TRBV7-3,CASSLNSGRAYNEQFF,TGTGCCAGCAGCTTAAACAGCGGGAGGGCCTACAATGAGCAGTTCTTC
TRBJ1-1,TRBD1,-,TRBV19,CASSIDFGQETEAFF,TGTGCCAGTAGTATAGACTTCGGACAGGAGACTGAAGCTTTCTTT
TRBJ1-2,-,-,TRBV6-5,CASSYSIQAYTYGYTF,TGTGCCAGCAGTTACTCGATCCAGGCTTATACCTATGGCTACACCTTC
TRBJ2-3,-,-,TRBV7-2,CASSLGPAASTDTQYF,TGTGCCAGCAGCTTAGGTCCAGCGGCAAGCACAGATACGCAGTATTTT
TRBJ1-3,TRBD1,-,TRBV18,CASSQTGTGGNTIYF,TGTGCCAGCTCACAAACCGGGACAGGAGGAAACACCATATATTTT
TRBJ1-1,TRBD1,-,TRBV6-1,CASSTGTGGITEAFF,TGTGCCAGCAGTACCGGGACAGGGGGCATAACTGAAGCTTTCTTT
TRBJ1-1,-,-,TRBV2,CASSEAPLGDLNTEAFF,TGTGCCAGCAGTGAAGCCCCTTTAGGGGATTTGAACACTGAAGCTTTCTTT
TRBJ2-7,-,-,TRBV9,CASSEDLPSYEQYF,TGTGCCAGCAGCGAGGACTTGCCATCCTACGAGCAGTACTTC
TRBJ2-1,-,-,TRBV19,CASSHGQQSNEQFF,TGTGCCAGTAGTCACGGACAACAAAGCAATGAGCAGTTCTTC
TRBJ2-7,-,-,TRBV6-5,CASSYSGASYEQYF,TGTGCCAGCAGTTACTCGGGGGCCTCCTACGAGCAGTACTTC
TRBJ2-3,-,-,TRBV28,CASSTRTSTDTQYF,TGTGCCAGCAGTACACGGACTAGCACAGATACGCAGTATTTT
TRBJ2-7,TRBD1,-,TRBV7-2,CASRLNRGNEQYF,TGTGCCAGCAGACTCAACAGGGGAAACGAGCAGTACTTC
TRBJ2-5,-,-,TRBV6-1,CASRILAPTETQYF,TGTGCCAGCAGGATACTAGCACCCACGGAGACCCAGTACTTC
TRBJ2-5,TRBD1,-,TRBV7-2,CASSPRDRGETQYF,TGTGCCAGCAGCCCCCGGGACAGGGGGGAGACCCAGTACTTC
TRBJ1-2,-,-,TRBV28,CASSPSGYGYTF,TGTGCCAGCAGCCCCTCGGGCTATGGCTACACCTTC
TRBJ2-2,-,-,TRBV7-9,CASSPRVTGELFF,TGTGCCAGCAGCCCACGAGTCACCGGGGAGCTGTTTTTT
TRBJ2-1,TRBD2,few,TRBV11-3,CASSSRTSGTNEQFF,TGTGCCAGCAGCTCCCGGACTAGCGGGACTAATGAGCAGTTCTTC
TRBJ2-7,TRBD1,-,TRBV5-4,CASSHRQGRYAGAEQYF,TGTGCCAGCAGCCATCGACAGGGGCGCTACGCTGGGGCCGAGCAGTACTTC
TRBJ2-5,-,-,TRBV19,CASSVTGSQETQYF,TGTGCCAGTAGTGTCACAGGATCCCAAGAGACCCAGTACTTC
TRBJ2-1,-,-,TRBV27,CASSLGSSYNEQFF,TGTGCCAGCAGTTTGGGGAGCTCCTACAATGAGCAGTTCTTC
TRBJ2-1,TRBD2,-,TRBV5-6,CASSLVVRTSAYNEQFF,TGTGCCAGCAGCTTGGTTGTCCGGACTAGCGCTTACAATGAGCAGTTCTTC
TRBJ2-7,TRBD2,-,TRBV7-8,CASSLSGRPSYEQYF,TGTGCCAGCAGCTTGAGCGGGAGGCCCTCCTACGAGCAGTACTTC
TRBJ1-1,TRBD1,-,TRBV7-3,CASSFKGGQDTEAFF,TGTGCCAGCAGCTTTAAGGGGGGACAGGACACTGAAGCTTTCTTT
TRBJ2-1,TRBD1,-,TRBV5-1,CASSPGTGAYNEQFF,TGCGCCAGCAGCCCCGGGACAGGAGCCTACAATGAGCAGTTCTTC
TRBJ1-2,-,-,TRBV19,CASSPTTGTPYGYTF,TGTGCCAGTAGTCCTACCACAGGCACCCCCTATGGCTACACCTTC
TRBJ1-3,-,-,TRBV6-6,CASSRNSPRLSNTIYF,TGTGCCAGCAGTCGAAACTCTCCTAGGTTAAGCAACACCATATATTTT
TRBJ2-1,-,-,TRBV2,CASSEERSSYNEQFF,TGTGCCAGCAGTGAAGAAAGGAGCTCCTACAATGAGCAGTTCTTC
TRBJ1-6,TRBD1,-,TRBV30,CAWRAGRGLDNSPLHF,TGTGCCTGGAGGGCCGGCAGGGGGCTCGATAATTCACCCCTCCACTTT
TRBJ1-1,-,once,TRBV7-2,CASSSRRGTNTEAFF,TGTGCCAGCAGCTCTAGACGGGGTACGAACACTGAAGCTTTCTTT
TRBJ2-5,-,few,TRBV19,CASSIRGTETQYF,TGTGCCAGTAGTATCCGGGGGACGGAGACCCAGTACTTC
TRBJ1-1,-,once,TRBV7-3,CASSLTGEGTEAFF,TGTGCCAGCAGCTTAACCGGGGAAGGGACTGAAGCTTTCTTT